Described below is a single T cell receptor (beta chain) sequence and its context. The study drew participants aged about 18 to 89 years from approximately 25 US areas. The record originates from a study of blood T cell repertoires in COVID-19. V lost 4 bases and J lost 1, with 6 bases in between. Germline CDR1 and CDR2: GTSNPN and SVGIG (reference sequence). CDR3 size: 12 residues. Authors' analysis steps: The assay estimated nucleated cells by amplifying reference gene primers. Repertoires were generated with immunoSEQ multiplex PCR, while TCRdb's copy carries only in-frame clones and drops some. The DNA was the basis for D and trimming; V, J and clone size are from that table. The sample carries roughly 250,000 clones, around 85% recorded once.

The sample was PBMCs or T cells enriched from blood (not recorded which). The TCR sequence derives from a woman between 40 and 55 years old with acute COVID-19. The chain links TRBV30 to TRBJ2-3; possible D gene TRBD2, 6 bases. The CDR3 DNA follows: TGTGCCTGGACTAGCGGCACAGATACGCAGTATTTT. It encodes CAWTSGTDTQYF. Complete variable domain (other parts from reference TRBV30 and TRBJ2-3): SQTIHQWPATLVQPVGSPLSLECTVEGTSNPNLYWYRQAAGRGLQLLFYSVGIGQISSEVPQNLSASRPQDRQFILSSKKLLLSDSGFYLCAWTSGTDTQYFGPGTRLTVL.